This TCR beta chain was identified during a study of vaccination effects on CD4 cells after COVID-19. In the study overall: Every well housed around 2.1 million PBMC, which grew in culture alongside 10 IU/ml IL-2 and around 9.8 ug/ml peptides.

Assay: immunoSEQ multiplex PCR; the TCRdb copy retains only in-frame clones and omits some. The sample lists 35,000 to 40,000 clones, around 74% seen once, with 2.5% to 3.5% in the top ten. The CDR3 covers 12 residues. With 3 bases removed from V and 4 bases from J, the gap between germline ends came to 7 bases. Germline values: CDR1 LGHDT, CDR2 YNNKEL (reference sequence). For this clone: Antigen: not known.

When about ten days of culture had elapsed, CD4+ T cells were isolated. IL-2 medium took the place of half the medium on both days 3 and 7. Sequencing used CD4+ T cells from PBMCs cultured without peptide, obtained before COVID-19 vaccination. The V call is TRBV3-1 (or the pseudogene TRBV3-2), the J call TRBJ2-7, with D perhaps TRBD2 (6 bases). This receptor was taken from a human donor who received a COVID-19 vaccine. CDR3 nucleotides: TGTGCCAGCAGCCAGCGGGGATACGAGCAGTACTTC. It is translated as CASSQRGYEQYF.